This entry is about one T cell receptor (beta chain). Its antigen is unknown. Measured with immunoSEQ multiplex PCR; TCRdb has only the in-frame clones, and not every one. The sample lists around 100,000 clones, 80% to 95% occurring once. The germline V gene encodes CDR1 KGHSH and CDR2 LQKENI. Trimming cost V 1 base and J 9 bases; bases outside gene matches: 12. The length of the CDR3 is 17 residues. The sample belongs to a study of T cell responses to AZD1222 COVID-19 vaccine. Study at large: Second-dose schedules of about 4 or about 12 weeks were combined.

Notes on the study in general: The breadth and depth of Spike-specific TCRs increased once two AZD1222 doses had been given.

The TCR originated in an adult in good health. The chain uses TRBV18 and TRBJ2-1; 10 positions match TRBD2. The specimen comprised peripheral blood, sampled on day 0 of AZD1222 vaccination. CDR3 sequence (DNA): TGTGCCAGCTCACCACTCTTATCAGCGGGAGGGCCAGGTGAGCAGTTCTTC. Translated, it gives CASSPLLSAGGPGEQFF.